Presented here are 32 T cell receptor beta chains from one specimen sequenced in a study of T cells in Graves' hyperthyroidism and ophthalmopathy. RNA transcripts were the template for amplifying TCR beta CDR3 regions. HTBI primers were employed in a first-round RT-PCR of the TCR CDR3. One entry per CDR3 protein, called by TCRdb with MiXCR from the multiplex PCR reads. In the table there are a few hundred thousand distinct CDR3 sequences, 15% of which are singletons. The sequencing sample was made of blood. These receptor sequences come from a woman in her twenties or thirties with Graves' hyperthyroidism.

The chain carries TRBV5-1 and TRBJ2-3, with D unresolved. Germline CDR1 and CDR2: SGHRS and YFSETQ. The CDR3 has 13 amino acids. V lost 3 bases to trimming and J lost 1 base, with 6 bases between them. For the CDR3, the DNA is TGCGCCAGCAGCTCGCAGGGCACAGATACGCAGTATTTT. Its translation is CASSSQGTDTQYF.

This clonotype was seen ten or more times. This chain connects TRBV15 to TRBJ1-5; tentative D call: TRBD1 (5 bases). Germline lookup yields CDR1 LNHNV and CDR2 YYDKDF (reference sequence). The CDR3 runs to 15 residues. Trimming stripped 0 bases from V and 8 bases from J, with 14 bases between. CDR3 sequence reads: CATSRDRGVVKPQHF. In DNA form, the CDR3 reads TGTGCCACCAGCAGAGATCGGGGGGTAGTAAAGCCCCAGCATTTT. Filled out from reference TRBV15 and TRBJ1-5, the complete variable domain reads DAMVIQNPRYQVTQFGKPVTLSCSQTLNHNVMYWYQQKSSQAPKLLFHYYDKDFNNEADTPDNFQSRRPNTSFCFLDIRSPGLGDTAMYLCATSRDRGVVKPQHFGDGTRLSIL.

This clonotype has a count of ten or more. The CDR3: CASRGQASNYNEQFF. CDR3 coding DNA: TGTGCCAGCAGAGGACAGGCATCAAATTACAATGAGCAGTTCTTC. V usage is TRBV6-1 and J usage is TRBJ2-1, with 7 bases lining up with TRBD1. This CDR3 region has 15 residues. Germline lookup yields CDR1 MNHNS and CDR2 SASEGT. The J segment lost 4 bases and the V segment lost 6 bases, leaving 9 bases of the junction unmatched.

Remarks on this clonotype: With a much larger clone just one base away, this may be a read error. The V call is TRBV2, the J call TRBJ1-2; no clear D. The CDR3 runs to 11 residues. The V gene's germline CDR1 is SNHLY and CDR2 FYNNEI. CDR3 loop: CASSEDYGYAF. CDR3 nucleotide sequence: TGTGCCAGCAGTGAGGATTATGGCTACGCCTTC.

This clonotype was found many times. The chain couples TRBV6-1 to TRBJ2-2; tentative D call: TRBD1 (5 bases). Germline CDR1 is MNHNS and CDR2 is SASEGT. The CDR3 is 15 residues long. With 5 bases removed from V and 0 bases from J, the gap between germline ends came to 10 bases. The CDR3: CASSYQGANTGELFF. CDR3 DNA sequence: TGTGCCAGCAGTTATCAGGGTGCGAACACCGGGGAGCTGTTTTTT.

This clonotype was counted only a few times. The V gene is TRBV20-1, the J gene TRBJ2-1; 10 bases are a match to TRBD1. Losses at the gene ends were 0 bases for V and 7 bases for J; bases not matched to a gene: 9. Germline V gene lookup returns CDR1 DFQATT and CDR2 SNEGSKA (reference sequence). This CDR3 contains 16 residues. The CDR3 reads CSARDLAGTGVNEQFF. The CDR3, as DNA: TGCAGTGCTAGAGATCTTGCCGGGACAGGGGTAAATGAGCAGTTCTTC.

CDR3 in amino acids: CATSTLRDTSYEQYF. The CDR3 nucleotides read TGTGCCACCAGCACCCTCCGGGATACGTCCTACGAGCAGTACTTC. The rearrangement links TRBV15 to TRBJ2-7; a weak D match, TRBD2 (5 bases). Per germline, CDR1 LNHNV and CDR2 YYDKDF (reference sequence). The length of the CDR3 is 15 residues. Trimming removed 4 bases at V and 1 base at J, with 14 bases between.

Many counts were recorded for this clonotype. V and J are TRBV27 and TRBJ2-1, with D possibly TRBD2 on 6 matching bases. V gave up 5 bases and J gave up 3 bases, with 11 bases separating them. The CDR3 loop spans 14 amino acids. The germline gives CDR1 MNHEY, CDR2 SMNVEV (reference sequence). CDR3 sequence (DNA): TGTGCCAGCAGTCTGGAGGGGCACTACAATGAGCAGTTCTTC. It yields the protein CASSLEGHYNEQFF.

This clonotype appeared a few times. The rearrangement links TRBV20-1 to TRBJ2-7; 8 bases line up with TRBD1. The CDR3 is made up of 13 amino acids. With V trimmed by 3 bases and J by 5 bases, 6 bases remained unmatched. Germline V gene sequence: CDR1 DFQATT, CDR2 SNEGSKA (reference sequence). CDR3 bases: TGCAGTGCTAGGGACAGGGTCTTGAACGAGCAGTACTTC. Encoded protein: CSARDRVLNEQYF.

In this sample, this clonotype turned up a few times. The CDR3 nucleotides read TGTGCCAGCAGCCCTCCCCCCCACAGGGCAATCTACAATGAGCAGTTCTTC. Translated, it gives CASSPPPHRAIYNEQFF. The chain has TRBV7-2 and TRBJ2-1; possible D gene TRBD1, 6 bases. Per germline, CDR1 SGHTA and CDR2 FQGNSA. Trimming took 5 bases from V and 3 from J, leaving 20 bases between them. The CDR3 is made up of 17 amino acids.

This clonotype was counted at least ten times. The chain couples TRBV28 to TRBJ2-7; 11 bases align to TRBD1. CDR1 and CDR2 from the germline V gene are MDHEN and SYDVKM. V lost 5 bases to trimming and J lost 4 bases; unmatched junction nucleotides: 7. The CDR3 loop spans 15 amino acids. CDR3 bases: TGTGCCAGCAGTGATTTCCGGGACAGGGGGTACGAGCAGTACTTC. Translating gives CASSDFRDRGYEQYF.

This clonotype came up many times. V usage is TRBV7-9 and J usage is TRBJ2-7; D is unclear. Germline values: CDR1 SEHNR, CDR2 FQNEAQ (reference sequence). The CDR3 totals 15 residues. Trimming left V 5 bases short and J 0 bases short, with 14 bases between. CDR3 protein: CASSQFRGGSYEQYF. CDR3 nucleotide sequence: TGTGCCAGCAGCCAATTCAGAGGCGGCTCCTACGAGCAGTACTTC. Supplemented by reference TRBV7-9 and TRBJ2-7, the full variable domain reads DTGVSQNPRHKITKRGQNVTFRCDPISEHNRLYWYRQTLGQGPEFLTYFQNEAQLEKSRLLSDRFSAERPKGSFSTLEIQRTEQGDSAMYLCASSQFRGGSYEQYFGPGTRLTVT.

The gene calls are TRBV7-3 and TRBJ2-5; possibly TRBD1 for D (6 bases). The CDR3 runs 14 residues. CDR1 is SGHTA and CDR2 is FQGTGA in the germline V gene. Trimming took 2 bases from V and 3 from J, leaving 10 bases between them. The CDR3 DNA reads TGTGCCAGCAGCTTATTCCCAGGGGAAGAGACCCAGTACTTC. Translating it yields CASSLFPGEETQYF.

The rearrangement joins TRBV9 to TRBJ2-3; 7 bases are a match to TRBD1. V shed 0 bases, J shed 4 bases, and the junction held 2 bases outside the gene matches. Germline V lookup: CDR1 SGDLS, CDR2 YYNGEE. CDR3 length: 14 residues. CDR3 sequence: CASSVGGGADTQYF. The DNA for the CDR3 is TGTGCCAGCAGCGTAGGAGGGGGCGCAGATACGCAGTATTTT. The full variable domain, rest sourced from reference TRBV9 and TRBJ2-3, is DSGVTQTPKHLITATGQRVTLRCSPRSGDLSVYWYQQSLDQGLQFLIQYYNGEERAKGNILERFSAQQFPDLHSELNLSSLELGDSALYFCASSVGGGADTQYFGPGTRLTVL.

Here the CDR3 DNA reads TGCGCCAGCAGCCAAGTACTTGCGGAGACCCAGTTCTTC. It specifies CASSQVLAETQFF. The rearrangement uses TRBV4-1 and TRBJ2-5; D ambiguous. The J call may be wrong; the DNA end is better matched by TRBJ2-1. Per the germline V gene, CDR1 is MGHRA and CDR2 is YSYEKL. CDR3 length equals 13 residues.

The sample holds a few counts of this clonotype. V gene TRBV4-2 combines with J gene TRBJ2-4, with D tentatively TRBD2 (6 bases). Germline V lookup: CDR1 LGHNA, CDR2 YNFKEQ. Trimming removed 0 bases from V and 2 bases from J, with 11 bases in between. The CDR3 covers 16 residues. The CDR3: CASSQDFGGTKNIQYF. The CDR3 DNA reads as TGTGCCAGCAGCCAAGATTTTGGGGGGACCAAAAACATTCAGTACTTC.

This clonotype occurred many times. The rearrangement links TRBV12-3 or TRBV12-4 to TRBJ1-1; D call uncertain. CDR3 length: 14 amino acids. V was pared by 8 bases and J by 2 bases, with 15 bases between. CDR3 bases: TGTGCCAGCCTCTCTGCGGGGATCAACACTGAAGCTTTCTTT. It is translated as CASLSAGINTEAFF.

The table lists this clonotype with a few counts. V is TRBV3-1 and J is TRBJ2-5; 9 bases are a match to TRBD2. Germline CDR1 reads LGHDT; CDR2 reads YNNKEL (reference sequence). V trimming: 4 bases; J trimming: 1 base; junction bases outside the gene matches: 7. This CDR3 is built from 16 residues. The CDR3 sequence is CASSPQAGGIQETQYF. DNA of the CDR3: TGTGCCAGCAGCCCTCAAGCGGGGGGAATCCAAGAGACCCAGTACTTC.

Many counts were recorded for this clonotype. This chain joins TRBV20-1 and TRBJ2-5; perhaps TRBD1 as D (5 bases). V was clipped by 7 bases and J by 6 bases, with 12 bases between them. CDR3 size: 11 residues. Germline V gene lookup returns CDR1 DFQATT and CDR2 SNEGSKA (reference sequence). The CDR3 coding sequence is TGCAGTGAGGGGCACGGTCAGACCCAGTACTTC. Its protein is CSEGHGQTQYF.

Concerning this clonotype: With a much larger clone just one base away, this may be a read error. The V call is TRBV28, the J call TRBJ2-3; 11 bases are shared with TRBD2. The CDR3 spans 16 residues. Per germline, CDR1 MDHEN and CDR2 SYDVKM. V lost 5 bases to trimming and J lost 13 bases; unmatched junction nucleotides: 17. For the CDR3, the DNA is TGTGCCAGCAGTCCGGGGACCGGGACTAGCGGCCCCTCGAAGTATTTT. Translating it yields CASSPGTGTSGPSKYF. Filled out from reference TRBV28 and TRBJ2-3, the complete variable domain reads DVKVTQSSRYLVKRTGEKVFLECVQDMDHENMFWYRQDPGLGLRLIYFSYDVKMKEKGDIPEGYSVSREKKERFSLILESASTNQTSMYLCASSPGTGTSGPSKYFGPGTRLTVL.

The V call is TRBV11-1, the J call TRBJ1-6, with a weak D call TRBD1 (6 bases). Germline V gene sequence: CDR1 SGHAT, CDR2 FQDESV (reference sequence). Between the trimmed V and J ends, which lost 1 base and 11 bases, there was a span of 12 bases. The length of the CDR3 is 14 residues. CDR3 bases: TGTGCCAGCAGCTTAGTGGGGGGGCTGCCACCCCTCCACTTT. Translating it yields CASSLVGGLPPLHF.

This clonotype was seen repeatedly, ten times or more. The V and J genes are TRBV28 and TRBJ1-1; TRBD1 might be the D (5 bases). The CDR3 totals 16 residues. Trimming cost V 5 bases and J 0 bases, with 16 bases left between them. CDR1 and CDR2 (germline): MDHEN, SYDVKM. Written as DNA, the CDR3 is TGTGCCAGCAGTCCCTTGGGCCAGGGCATGAACACTGAAGCTTTCTTT. Encoded protein: CASSPLGQGMNTEAFF.

This clonotype has a count of ten or more. The chain has TRBV24-1 and TRBJ2-3; possible D gene TRBD2, 5 bases. CDR1 is KGHDR and CDR2 is SFDVKD in the germline V gene. V lost 3 bases to trimming and J lost 2 bases, with 14 bases between them. The CDR3 extends over 16 amino acids. CDR3 amino acids: CATSDPASTNTDTQYF. As DNA, the CDR3 is TGTGCCACCAGTGATCCGGCTAGCACCAACACAGATACGCAGTATTTT.

V gene TRBV20-1 combines with J gene TRBJ2-3; possible D gene TRBD2, 6 bases. The germline V gene encodes CDR1 DFQATT and CDR2 SNEGSKA (reference sequence). V lost 8 bases and J lost 0, with 18 bases in between. CDR3 length equals 15 residues. For the CDR3, the DNA is TGCAGTACGCCGAATCGGGGGACTAGCACAGATACGCAGTATTTT. It specifies CSTPNRGTSTDTQYF.

This sequence joins TRBV9 and TRBJ2-5; TRBD2 aligns across 7 bases. After removal of 7 bases from V and 2 bases from J, the junction contained 11 bases not matched to a gene. This CDR3 contains 15 residues. Germline values: CDR1 SGDLS, CDR2 YYNGEE. The CDR3 nucleotides read TGTGCCAGCGGGGGTGGGACGCGGGAGCAAGAGACCCAGTACTTC. Translated, it gives CASGGGTREQETQYF.

This clonotype occurred a few times. The CDR3 spells CASRWGGQNSPLHF. The CDR3 bases are TGTGCCAGCCGGTGGGGAGGGCAGAATTCACCCCTCCACTTT. The chain carries TRBV27 and TRBJ1-6; no firm D call. Germline loops: CDR1 MNHEY, CDR2 SMNVEV (reference sequence). Trimming took 8 bases from V and 7 from J, leaving 15 bases between them. This CDR3 has 14 residues.

Concerning this clonotype itself: Lacking the conserved final phenylalanine or tryptophan, this CDR3 likely reflects a read error. This rearrangement joins TRBV19 to TRBJ2-5; D remains ambiguous. The CDR3 totals 13 residues. The germline CDR1 and CDR2 sequences are LNHDA and SQIVND (reference sequence). The V gene lost 3 bases and the J gene lost 4 bases, with 9 bases spanning the gap. The CDR3 spells CASSIWVGETQYL. As DNA, the CDR3 is TGTGCCAGTAGTATCTGGGTCGGAGAGACCCAGTACCTC.

This clonotype occurred many times. The rearrangement uses TRBV18 and TRBJ1-3; weak D call: TRBD1 (6 bases). There are 16 residues in the CDR3. The germline V and J ends were trimmed by 5 bases and 0 bases, with 14 bases remaining between them. CDR1 and CDR2 from the germline V gene are KGHSH and LQKENI. This chain's CDR3 is CASSSGQPSSGNTIYF. DNA for the CDR3: TGTGCCAGCTCATCTGGACAGCCATCCTCTGGAAACACCATATATTTT.

This clonotype was found a few times. The chain uses TRBV19 and TRBJ1-5; 11 nucleotides match TRBD1. Germline V gives CDR1 LNHDA, CDR2 SQIVND (reference sequence). Trimming at V came to 6 bases and at J to 0 bases, leaving 7 bases not matched to a gene. The CDR3 has 17 residues. The CDR3 loop is CASRRGTGGNSNQPQHF. The CDR3 coding sequence is TGTGCCAGTAGACGTGGGACAGGGGGTAATAGCAATCAGCCCCAGCATTTT. The complete variable domain, with remaining parts taken from reference TRBV19 and TRBJ1-5, reads DGGITQSPKYLFRKEGQNVTLSCEQNLNHDAMYWYRQDPGQGLRLIYYSQIVNDFQKGDIAEGYSVSREKKESFPLTVTSAQKNPTAFYLCASRRGTGGNSNQPQHFGDGTRLSIL.

This sequence joins TRBV2 and TRBJ2-1; 14 bases map to TRBD2. Per germline, CDR1 SNHLY and CDR2 FYNNEI. The CDR3 covers 18 residues. After removal of 6 bases from V and 0 bases from J, the junction contained 7 bases not matched to a gene. CDR3 in amino acids: CASRGTSGRVSSYNEQFF. The CDR3 DNA follows: TGTGCCAGCAGGGGGACTAGCGGGAGAGTCAGCTCCTACAATGAGCAGTTCTTC.

In this sample, this clonotype turned up a few times. V and J are TRBV28 and TRBJ1-2; D is unresolved. V shed 5 bases and J shed 7 bases, with 11 bases lying between them. The CDR3 runs 12 residues. Looked up from germline, CDR1 is MDHEN and CDR2 is SYDVKM. As DNA, the CDR3 is TGTGCCAGCAGTGAATTACCCGGTGGCTACACCTTC. As protein: CASSELPGGYTF.

This clonotype came up many times. The gene calls are TRBV12-3 or TRBV12-4 and TRBJ2-3; no clear D. CDR3 length equals 16 residues. V lost 5 bases, J lost 4 bases, and 19 bases lay in between. The CDR3 sequence: CASSPNVPGPADTQYF. The CDR3 region has the DNA TGTGCCAGCAGTCCAAACGTTCCGGGCCCCGCAGATACGCAGTATTTT.